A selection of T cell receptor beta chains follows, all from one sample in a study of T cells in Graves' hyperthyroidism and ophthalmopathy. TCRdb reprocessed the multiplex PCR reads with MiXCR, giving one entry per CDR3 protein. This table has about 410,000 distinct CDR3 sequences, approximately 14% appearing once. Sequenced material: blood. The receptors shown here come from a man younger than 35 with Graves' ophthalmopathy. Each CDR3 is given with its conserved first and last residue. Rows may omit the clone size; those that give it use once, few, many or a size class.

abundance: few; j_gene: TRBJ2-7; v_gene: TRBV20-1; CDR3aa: CSARGEEQYF
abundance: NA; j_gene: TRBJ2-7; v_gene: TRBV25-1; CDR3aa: CASSLTSGTGPYEQYF
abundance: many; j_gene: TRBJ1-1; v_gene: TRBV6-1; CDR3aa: CASSPGQTMNTEAFF
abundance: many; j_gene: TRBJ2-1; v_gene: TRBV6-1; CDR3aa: CASIPREGNNEQFF
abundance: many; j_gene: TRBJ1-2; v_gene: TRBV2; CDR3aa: CASSRQEGYTF
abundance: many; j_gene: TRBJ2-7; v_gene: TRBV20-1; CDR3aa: CSAMGGRENEQYF
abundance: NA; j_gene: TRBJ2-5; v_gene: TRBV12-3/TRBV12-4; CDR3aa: CASSSPGQYQETQYF
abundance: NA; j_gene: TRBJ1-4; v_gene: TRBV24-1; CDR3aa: CATSDRTDEKLFF
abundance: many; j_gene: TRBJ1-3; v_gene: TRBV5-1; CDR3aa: CASSLGVPTGAVDSGNTIYF
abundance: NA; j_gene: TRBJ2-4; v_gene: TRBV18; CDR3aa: CASSPGTRPPAKNIQYF
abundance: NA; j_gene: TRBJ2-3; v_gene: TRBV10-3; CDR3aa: CAISSGGSTDTQYF
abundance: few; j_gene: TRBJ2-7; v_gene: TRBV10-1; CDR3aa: CASSDSQGDMYEQYF